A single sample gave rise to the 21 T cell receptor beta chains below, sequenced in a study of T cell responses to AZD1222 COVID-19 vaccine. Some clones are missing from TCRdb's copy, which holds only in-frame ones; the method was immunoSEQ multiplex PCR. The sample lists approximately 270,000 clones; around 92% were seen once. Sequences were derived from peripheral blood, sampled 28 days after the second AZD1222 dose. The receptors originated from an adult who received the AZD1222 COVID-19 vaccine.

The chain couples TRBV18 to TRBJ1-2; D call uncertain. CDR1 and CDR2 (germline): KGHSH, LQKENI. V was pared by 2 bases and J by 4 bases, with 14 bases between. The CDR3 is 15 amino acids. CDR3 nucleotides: TGTGCCAGCTCACCAGAGGTCGCGGCAGGCTATGGCTACACCTTC. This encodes CASSPEVAAGYGYTF. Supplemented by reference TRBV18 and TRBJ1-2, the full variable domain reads NAGVMQNPRHLVRRRGQEARLRCSPMKGHSHVYWYRQLPEEGLKFMVYLQKENIIDESGMPKERFSAEFPKEGPSILRIQQVVRGDSAAYFCASSPEVAAGYGYTFGSGTRLTVV.

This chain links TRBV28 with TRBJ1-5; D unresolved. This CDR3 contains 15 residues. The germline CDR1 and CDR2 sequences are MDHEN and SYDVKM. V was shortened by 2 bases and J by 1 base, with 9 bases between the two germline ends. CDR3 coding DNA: TGTGCCAGCAGTTTAGAAGGGAGCAGCAATCAGCCCCAGCATTTT. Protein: CASSLEGSSNQPQHF.

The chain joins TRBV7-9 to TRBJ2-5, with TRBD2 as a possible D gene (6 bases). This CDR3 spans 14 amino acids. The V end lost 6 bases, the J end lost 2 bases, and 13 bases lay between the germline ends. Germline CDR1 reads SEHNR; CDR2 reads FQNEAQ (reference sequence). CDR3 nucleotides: TGTGCCAGCAGTCCTCCGGGACTTCAAGAGACCCAGTACTTC. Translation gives CASSPPGLQETQYF.

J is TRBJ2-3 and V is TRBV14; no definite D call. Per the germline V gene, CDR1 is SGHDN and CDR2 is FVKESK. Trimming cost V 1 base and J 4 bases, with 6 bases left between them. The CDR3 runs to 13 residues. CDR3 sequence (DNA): TGTGCCAGCAGCCAAGGTGTCGCAGATACGCAGTATTTT. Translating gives CASSQGVADTQYF.

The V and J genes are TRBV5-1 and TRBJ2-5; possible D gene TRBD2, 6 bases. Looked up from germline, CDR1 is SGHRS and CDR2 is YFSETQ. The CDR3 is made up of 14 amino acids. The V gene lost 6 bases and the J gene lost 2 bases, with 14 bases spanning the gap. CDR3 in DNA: TGCGCCAGCAAGCGTGCTGCGGGACAAGAGACCCAGTACTTC. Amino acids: CASKRAAGQETQYF.

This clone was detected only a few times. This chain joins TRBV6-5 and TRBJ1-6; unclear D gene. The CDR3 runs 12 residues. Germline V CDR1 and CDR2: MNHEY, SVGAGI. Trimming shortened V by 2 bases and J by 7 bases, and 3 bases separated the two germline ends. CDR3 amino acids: CASSYGNSPLHF. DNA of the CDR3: TGTGCCAGCAGTTACGGGAATTCACCCCTCCACTTT.

In nucleotides, the CDR3 is TGCGCCAGCAGCAGACAGGGGCTGGAAGCGACCCTCCACTTT. This gives the protein CASSRQGLEATLHF. This sequence joins TRBV5-1 and TRBJ1-6, with 8 bases aligning to TRBD1. CDR1 is SGHRS and CDR2 is YFSETQ in the germline V gene. Losses at the gene ends were 4 bases for V and 14 bases for J; bases not matched to a gene: 11. This CDR3 is built from 14 residues.

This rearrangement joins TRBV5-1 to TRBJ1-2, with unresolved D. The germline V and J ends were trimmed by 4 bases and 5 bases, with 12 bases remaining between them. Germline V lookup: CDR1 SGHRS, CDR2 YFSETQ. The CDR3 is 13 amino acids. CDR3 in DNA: TGCGCCAGCAGCCCCGGATCGGGGTATGGCTACACCTTC. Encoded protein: CASSPGSGYGYTF.

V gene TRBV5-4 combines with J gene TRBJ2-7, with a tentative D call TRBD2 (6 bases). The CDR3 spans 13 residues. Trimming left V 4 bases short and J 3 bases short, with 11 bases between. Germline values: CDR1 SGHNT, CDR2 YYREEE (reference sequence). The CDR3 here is CASSRLGNYEQYF. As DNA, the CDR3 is TGTGCCAGCAGCAGACTAGGGAACTACGAGCAGTACTTC. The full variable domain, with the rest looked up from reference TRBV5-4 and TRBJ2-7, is ETGVTQSPTHLIKTRGQQVTLRCSSQSGHNTVSWYQQALGQGPQFIFQYYREEENGRGNFPPRFSGLQFPNYSSELNVNALELDDSALYLCASSRLGNYEQYFGPGTRLTVT.

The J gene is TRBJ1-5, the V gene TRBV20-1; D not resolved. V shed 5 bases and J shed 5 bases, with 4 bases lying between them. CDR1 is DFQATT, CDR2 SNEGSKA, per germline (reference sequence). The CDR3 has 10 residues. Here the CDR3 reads CSAGHQPQHF. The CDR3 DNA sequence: TGCAGTGCTGGCCATCAGCCCCAGCATTTT.

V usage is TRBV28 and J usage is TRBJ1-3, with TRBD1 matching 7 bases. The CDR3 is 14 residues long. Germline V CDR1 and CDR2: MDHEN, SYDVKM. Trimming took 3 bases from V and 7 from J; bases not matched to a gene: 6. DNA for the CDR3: TGTGCCAGCAGTTTCAGGGGGTATTTGAACACCATATATTTT. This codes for CASSFRGYLNTIYF.

This chain's CDR3 is CASSSPGQGATGEQYF. In DNA, the CDR3 is TGTGCCAGCAGTTCCCCTGGACAGGGGGCGACGGGGGAGCAGTACTTC. The V and J genes are TRBV28 and TRBJ2-7, with 11 bases matching TRBD1. Per germline, CDR1 MDHEN and CDR2 SYDVKM. V shed 4 bases and J 7 bases; nucleotides not matched to a gene: 12. This CDR3 region has 16 residues.

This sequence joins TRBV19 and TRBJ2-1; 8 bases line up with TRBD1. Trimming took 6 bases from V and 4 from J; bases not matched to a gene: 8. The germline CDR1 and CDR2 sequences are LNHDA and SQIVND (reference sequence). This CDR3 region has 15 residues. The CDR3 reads CASRRRDRMYNEQFF. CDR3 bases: TGTGCCAGTAGACGTCGGGACAGGATGTACAATGAGCAGTTCTTC.

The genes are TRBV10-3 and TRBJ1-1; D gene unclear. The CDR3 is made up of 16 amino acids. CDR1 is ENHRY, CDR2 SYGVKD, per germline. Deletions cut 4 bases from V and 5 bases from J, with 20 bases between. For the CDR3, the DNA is TGTGCCATCAGTGTGGTGAGGCTCCGAGGAGAAACTGAAGCTTTCTTT. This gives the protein CAISVVRLRGETEAFF.

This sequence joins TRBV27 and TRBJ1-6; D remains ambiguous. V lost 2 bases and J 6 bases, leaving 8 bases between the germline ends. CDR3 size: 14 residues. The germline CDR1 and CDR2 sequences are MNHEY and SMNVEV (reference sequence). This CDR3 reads CASSLEGVNSPLHF. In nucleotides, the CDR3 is TGTGCCAGCAGTTTAGAGGGTGTTAATTCACCCCTCCACTTT.

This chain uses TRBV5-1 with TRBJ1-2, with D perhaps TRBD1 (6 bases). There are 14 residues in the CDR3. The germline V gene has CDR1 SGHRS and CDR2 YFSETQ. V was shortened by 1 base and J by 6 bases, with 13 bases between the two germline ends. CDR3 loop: CASSLTGARDGYTF. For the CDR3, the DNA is TGCGCCAGCAGCTTGACGGGGGCGCGAGATGGCTACACCTTC.

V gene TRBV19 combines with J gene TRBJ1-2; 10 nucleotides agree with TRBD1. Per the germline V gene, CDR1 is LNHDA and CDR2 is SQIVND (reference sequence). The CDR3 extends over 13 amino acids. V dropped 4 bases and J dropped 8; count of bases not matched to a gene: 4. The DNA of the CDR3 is TGTGCCAGTAGTACGGGGACAGGGGAAGGCTACACCTTC. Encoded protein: CASSTGTGEGYTF.

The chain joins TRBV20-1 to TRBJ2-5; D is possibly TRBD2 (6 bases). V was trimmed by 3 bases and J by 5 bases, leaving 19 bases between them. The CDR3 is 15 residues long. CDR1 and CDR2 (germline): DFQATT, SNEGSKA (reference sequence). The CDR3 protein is CSASEVGGTYETQYF. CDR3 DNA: TGCAGTGCTAGTGAAGTTGGGGGGACCTACGAGACCCAGTACTTC.

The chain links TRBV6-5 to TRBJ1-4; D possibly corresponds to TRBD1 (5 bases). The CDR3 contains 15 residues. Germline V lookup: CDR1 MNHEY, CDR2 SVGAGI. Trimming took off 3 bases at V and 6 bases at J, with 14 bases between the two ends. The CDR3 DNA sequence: TGTGCCAGCAGTTATAGGGTCCTGGGGGATGAAAAACTGTTTTTT. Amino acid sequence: CASSYRVLGDEKLFF.

The CDR3 bases are TGTGCCAGCAGCTCCGGGACGGGCCGTGGCTACACCTTC. This translates into CASSSGTGRGYTF. This rearrangement joins TRBV7-2 to TRBJ1-2, with a weak D call TRBD1 (5 bases). This CDR3 is built from 13 residues. Germline lookup yields CDR1 SGHTA and CDR2 FQGNSA. V lost 4 bases, J lost 7 bases, and 13 bases lay in between.

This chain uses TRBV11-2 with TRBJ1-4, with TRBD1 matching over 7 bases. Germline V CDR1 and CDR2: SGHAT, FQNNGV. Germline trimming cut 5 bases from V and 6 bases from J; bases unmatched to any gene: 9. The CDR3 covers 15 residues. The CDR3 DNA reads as TGTGCCAGCAGCCCAGTAGGGCAGGGGGATGAAAAACTGTTTTTT. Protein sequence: CASSPVGQGDEKLFF. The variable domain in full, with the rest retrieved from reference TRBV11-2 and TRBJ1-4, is EAGVAQSPRYKIIEKRQSVAFWCNPISGHATLYWYQQILGQGPKLLIQFQNNGVVDDSQLPKDRFSAERLKGVDSTLKIQPAKLEDSAVYLCASSPVGQGDEKLFFGSGTQLSVL.